A single T cell receptor beta chain is shown here with its context. Its antigen is still unknown. The entry originates in a study of T cells expressing NK-cell markers. Study in general: The sequencing cohort of eight donors included seven HCMV-seropositive individuals and one seronegative individual. Study results and limitations: These clonotypes additionally ranked first within the CD3+CD56-NKG2C+ fraction of four donors.

Per the germline V gene, CDR1 is KGHSH and CDR2 is LQKENI. The CDR3 has 14 residues. TCRdb re-called the 5' RACE reads and catalogs CDR3 proteins one per entry, DNA excluded. Here the sample table reports under 600,000 distinct CDR3 sequences. The TCR sequence derives from a woman between 45 and 60 years old in good health. The sequenced material came from blood T cells: a sorted CD56 or NKG2C T cell subset, CD4+ or CD8+ T cells, or bulk PBMC T cells (not recorded which). The V call is TRBV18, the J call TRBJ2-1. CDR3 protein: CASSPAGVSNEQFF.